This T cell receptor (beta chain) appears in the sequencing data of a study of T cell changes during pregnancy in multiple sclerosis. Looked up from germline, CDR1 is SGDLS and CDR2 is YYNGEE. V was pared by 0 bases and J by 4 bases, with 11 bases between. The CDR3 has 14 residues. The method was immunoSEQ multiplex PCR; TCRdb's version includes in-frame clones alone and lacks a portion of them. Of some 38,000 clones listed, 88% are singletons. The origin of this receptor is a female donor with multiple sclerosis, enrolled in a pregnancy study. The chain uses TRBV9 and TRBJ2-7, with D possibly being TRBD2 (6 bases). The sequences come from CD8+ T cells from peripheral blood mononuclear cells, collected in the third trimester of pregnancy. The DNA of the CDR3 is TGTGCCAGCAGCGTAGGGGGACTCATTTACGAGCAGTACTTC. It translates to CASSVGGLIYEQYF.